Listed below are T cell receptor beta chains from one sample, sequenced in a study of blood T cell repertoires in COVID-19. Profiling relied on immunoSEQ multiplex PCR, and the TCRdb table lists in-frame clones only, not all of them. The data show 25,000 to 35,000 clones, roughly 89% seen once. Source material: peripheral blood. The receptors originated from a human donor with acute or convalescent COVID-19. The donor label of this sample is uncertain. The CDR3 runs from the conserved cysteine through the conserved F or W. A D gene is named only where the DNA matches it firmly. Size is stated for part of the rows, as once, few or many counts, or as a class when the clone is expanded.

TRBJ2-4,TRBV28,.,TRBD2,TGTGCCAGCAGCCCGCCGGGACTAGCGGGAGTGGGTTGGAAAAACATTCAGTACTTC,CASSPPGLAGVGWKNIQYF
TRBJ2-7,TRBV6-6,.,TRBD1,TGTGCCAGCAGTTACTCGAAGGGGGCTGACGAGCAGTACTTC,CASSYSKGADEQYF
TRBJ2-1,TRBV19,.,TRBD2,TGTGCCAGTAGTATGGCGGGACTAGCCTTCGAGCAGTTCTTC,CASSMAGLAFEQFF
TRBJ2-7,TRBV29-1,.,TRBD1,TGCAGCGTTCTGGGGGGAGGGACAGGGTCATACGAGCAGTACTTC,CSVLGGGTGSYEQYF
TRBJ1-2,TRBV10-2,.,.,TGCGCCAGCAGTGAAGGCTCAGGGGCTGGCTACACCTTC,CASSEGSGAGYTF
TRBJ2-7,TRBV5-1,once,TRBD1,TGCGCCAGCAGCCCGCGACAGGGGAGCTCCTACGAGCAGTACTTC,CASSPRQGSSYEQYF
TRBJ1-5,TRBV19,few,TRBD1,TGTGCCAGTAGTACCACCGGGACAGGGGGCTTTGGCAATCAGCCCCAGCATTTT,CASSTTGTGGFGNQPQHF
TRBJ1-2,TRBV27,.,TRBD1,TGTGCCAGCAGTTTGCTTACCCGGACAGGTGCAAACTATGGCTACACCTTC,CASSLLTRTGANYGYTF
TRBJ2-3,TRBV7-9,.,TRBD2,TGTGCCAGCAGCGACGGACTAGCGGGGGACACAGATACGCAGTATTTT,CASSDGLAGDTDTQYF
TRBJ2-2,TRBV5-4,.,.,TGTGCCAGCAGCCGGCGGAATAGTGACGCGAACACCGGGGAGCTGTTTTTT,CASSRRNSDANTGELFF
TRBJ2-7,TRBV10-1,.,.,TGCGCCAGCAGTGAAACTAGCTACGAGCAGTACTTC,CASSETSYEQYF
TRBJ1-1,TRBV6-6,.,.,TGTGCCAGCAGCCCACCGACGGGGACTGAAGCTTTCTTT,CASSPPTGTEAFF
TRBJ2-2,TRBV27,.,TRBD1,TGTGCCTTAAAGGACAGGGTCACCGGGGAGCTGTTTTTT,CALKDRVTGELFF
TRBJ2-1,TRBV3-1/TRBV3-2,.,TRBD1,TGTGCCAGCAGCCGGGGGACAGGCTCGTACAATGAGCAGTTCTTC,CASSRGTGSYNEQFF
TRBJ2-5,TRBV30,.,.,TGTGCCTGGAGTGTACTTATGGCAGGGTGGGCGAGAGAGACCCAGTACTTC,CAWSVLMAGWARETQYF
TRBJ2-1,TRBV4-3,.,TRBD2,TGCGCCAGCAGCCAAGCCCCAATGTTAGCGGGGGGCTCCTACAATGAGCAGTTCTTC,CASSQAPMLAGGSYNEQFF
TRBJ2-7,TRBV19,.,.,TGTGCCAGTACCCAGGGACTTTTCAACTCCTACGAGCAGTACTTC,CASTQGLFNSYEQYF
TRBJ2-2,TRBV18,.,.,TGTGCCAGCTCCATGGAAGGACAGATAACAATAAGCACCGGGGAGCTGTTTTTT,CASSMEGQITISTGELFF
TRBJ1-6,TRBV4-1,.,.,TGCGCCAGCAGCCAAGATCCCGGGATAACACCCCTCCACTTT,CASSQDPGITPLHF
TRBJ1-3,TRBV5-4,.,.,TGTGCCAGCAGCACAGGTGCTGGAAACACCATATATTTT,CASSTGAGNTIYF
TRBJ2-7,TRBV5-4,.,.,TGTGCCAGCAGCGCAGGCCATGGGGGCGCAACTAGTTCGTCCTACGAGCAGTACTTC,CASSAGHGGATSSSYEQYF